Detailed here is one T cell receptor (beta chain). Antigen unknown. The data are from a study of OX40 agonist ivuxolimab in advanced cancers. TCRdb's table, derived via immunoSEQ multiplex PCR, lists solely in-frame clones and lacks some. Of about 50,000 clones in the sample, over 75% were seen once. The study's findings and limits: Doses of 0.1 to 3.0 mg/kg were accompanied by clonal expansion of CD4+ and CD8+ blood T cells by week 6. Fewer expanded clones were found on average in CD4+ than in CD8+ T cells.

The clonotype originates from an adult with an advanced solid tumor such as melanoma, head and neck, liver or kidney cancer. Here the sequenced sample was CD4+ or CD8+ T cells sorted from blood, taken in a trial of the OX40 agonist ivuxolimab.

The CDR3 region is CAWSEGTGWEKLFF. Written as DNA, the CDR3 is TGTGCCTGGAGTGAGGGGACAGGGTGGGAAAAACTGTTTTTT. This rearrangement joins TRBV30 to TRBJ1-4, with TRBD1 matching 9 bases. Germline loops: CDR1 GTSNPN, CDR2 SVGIG (reference sequence). CDR3 length: 14 residues. Unmatched junction bases numbered 5, after V lost 1 base and J lost 8 bases.